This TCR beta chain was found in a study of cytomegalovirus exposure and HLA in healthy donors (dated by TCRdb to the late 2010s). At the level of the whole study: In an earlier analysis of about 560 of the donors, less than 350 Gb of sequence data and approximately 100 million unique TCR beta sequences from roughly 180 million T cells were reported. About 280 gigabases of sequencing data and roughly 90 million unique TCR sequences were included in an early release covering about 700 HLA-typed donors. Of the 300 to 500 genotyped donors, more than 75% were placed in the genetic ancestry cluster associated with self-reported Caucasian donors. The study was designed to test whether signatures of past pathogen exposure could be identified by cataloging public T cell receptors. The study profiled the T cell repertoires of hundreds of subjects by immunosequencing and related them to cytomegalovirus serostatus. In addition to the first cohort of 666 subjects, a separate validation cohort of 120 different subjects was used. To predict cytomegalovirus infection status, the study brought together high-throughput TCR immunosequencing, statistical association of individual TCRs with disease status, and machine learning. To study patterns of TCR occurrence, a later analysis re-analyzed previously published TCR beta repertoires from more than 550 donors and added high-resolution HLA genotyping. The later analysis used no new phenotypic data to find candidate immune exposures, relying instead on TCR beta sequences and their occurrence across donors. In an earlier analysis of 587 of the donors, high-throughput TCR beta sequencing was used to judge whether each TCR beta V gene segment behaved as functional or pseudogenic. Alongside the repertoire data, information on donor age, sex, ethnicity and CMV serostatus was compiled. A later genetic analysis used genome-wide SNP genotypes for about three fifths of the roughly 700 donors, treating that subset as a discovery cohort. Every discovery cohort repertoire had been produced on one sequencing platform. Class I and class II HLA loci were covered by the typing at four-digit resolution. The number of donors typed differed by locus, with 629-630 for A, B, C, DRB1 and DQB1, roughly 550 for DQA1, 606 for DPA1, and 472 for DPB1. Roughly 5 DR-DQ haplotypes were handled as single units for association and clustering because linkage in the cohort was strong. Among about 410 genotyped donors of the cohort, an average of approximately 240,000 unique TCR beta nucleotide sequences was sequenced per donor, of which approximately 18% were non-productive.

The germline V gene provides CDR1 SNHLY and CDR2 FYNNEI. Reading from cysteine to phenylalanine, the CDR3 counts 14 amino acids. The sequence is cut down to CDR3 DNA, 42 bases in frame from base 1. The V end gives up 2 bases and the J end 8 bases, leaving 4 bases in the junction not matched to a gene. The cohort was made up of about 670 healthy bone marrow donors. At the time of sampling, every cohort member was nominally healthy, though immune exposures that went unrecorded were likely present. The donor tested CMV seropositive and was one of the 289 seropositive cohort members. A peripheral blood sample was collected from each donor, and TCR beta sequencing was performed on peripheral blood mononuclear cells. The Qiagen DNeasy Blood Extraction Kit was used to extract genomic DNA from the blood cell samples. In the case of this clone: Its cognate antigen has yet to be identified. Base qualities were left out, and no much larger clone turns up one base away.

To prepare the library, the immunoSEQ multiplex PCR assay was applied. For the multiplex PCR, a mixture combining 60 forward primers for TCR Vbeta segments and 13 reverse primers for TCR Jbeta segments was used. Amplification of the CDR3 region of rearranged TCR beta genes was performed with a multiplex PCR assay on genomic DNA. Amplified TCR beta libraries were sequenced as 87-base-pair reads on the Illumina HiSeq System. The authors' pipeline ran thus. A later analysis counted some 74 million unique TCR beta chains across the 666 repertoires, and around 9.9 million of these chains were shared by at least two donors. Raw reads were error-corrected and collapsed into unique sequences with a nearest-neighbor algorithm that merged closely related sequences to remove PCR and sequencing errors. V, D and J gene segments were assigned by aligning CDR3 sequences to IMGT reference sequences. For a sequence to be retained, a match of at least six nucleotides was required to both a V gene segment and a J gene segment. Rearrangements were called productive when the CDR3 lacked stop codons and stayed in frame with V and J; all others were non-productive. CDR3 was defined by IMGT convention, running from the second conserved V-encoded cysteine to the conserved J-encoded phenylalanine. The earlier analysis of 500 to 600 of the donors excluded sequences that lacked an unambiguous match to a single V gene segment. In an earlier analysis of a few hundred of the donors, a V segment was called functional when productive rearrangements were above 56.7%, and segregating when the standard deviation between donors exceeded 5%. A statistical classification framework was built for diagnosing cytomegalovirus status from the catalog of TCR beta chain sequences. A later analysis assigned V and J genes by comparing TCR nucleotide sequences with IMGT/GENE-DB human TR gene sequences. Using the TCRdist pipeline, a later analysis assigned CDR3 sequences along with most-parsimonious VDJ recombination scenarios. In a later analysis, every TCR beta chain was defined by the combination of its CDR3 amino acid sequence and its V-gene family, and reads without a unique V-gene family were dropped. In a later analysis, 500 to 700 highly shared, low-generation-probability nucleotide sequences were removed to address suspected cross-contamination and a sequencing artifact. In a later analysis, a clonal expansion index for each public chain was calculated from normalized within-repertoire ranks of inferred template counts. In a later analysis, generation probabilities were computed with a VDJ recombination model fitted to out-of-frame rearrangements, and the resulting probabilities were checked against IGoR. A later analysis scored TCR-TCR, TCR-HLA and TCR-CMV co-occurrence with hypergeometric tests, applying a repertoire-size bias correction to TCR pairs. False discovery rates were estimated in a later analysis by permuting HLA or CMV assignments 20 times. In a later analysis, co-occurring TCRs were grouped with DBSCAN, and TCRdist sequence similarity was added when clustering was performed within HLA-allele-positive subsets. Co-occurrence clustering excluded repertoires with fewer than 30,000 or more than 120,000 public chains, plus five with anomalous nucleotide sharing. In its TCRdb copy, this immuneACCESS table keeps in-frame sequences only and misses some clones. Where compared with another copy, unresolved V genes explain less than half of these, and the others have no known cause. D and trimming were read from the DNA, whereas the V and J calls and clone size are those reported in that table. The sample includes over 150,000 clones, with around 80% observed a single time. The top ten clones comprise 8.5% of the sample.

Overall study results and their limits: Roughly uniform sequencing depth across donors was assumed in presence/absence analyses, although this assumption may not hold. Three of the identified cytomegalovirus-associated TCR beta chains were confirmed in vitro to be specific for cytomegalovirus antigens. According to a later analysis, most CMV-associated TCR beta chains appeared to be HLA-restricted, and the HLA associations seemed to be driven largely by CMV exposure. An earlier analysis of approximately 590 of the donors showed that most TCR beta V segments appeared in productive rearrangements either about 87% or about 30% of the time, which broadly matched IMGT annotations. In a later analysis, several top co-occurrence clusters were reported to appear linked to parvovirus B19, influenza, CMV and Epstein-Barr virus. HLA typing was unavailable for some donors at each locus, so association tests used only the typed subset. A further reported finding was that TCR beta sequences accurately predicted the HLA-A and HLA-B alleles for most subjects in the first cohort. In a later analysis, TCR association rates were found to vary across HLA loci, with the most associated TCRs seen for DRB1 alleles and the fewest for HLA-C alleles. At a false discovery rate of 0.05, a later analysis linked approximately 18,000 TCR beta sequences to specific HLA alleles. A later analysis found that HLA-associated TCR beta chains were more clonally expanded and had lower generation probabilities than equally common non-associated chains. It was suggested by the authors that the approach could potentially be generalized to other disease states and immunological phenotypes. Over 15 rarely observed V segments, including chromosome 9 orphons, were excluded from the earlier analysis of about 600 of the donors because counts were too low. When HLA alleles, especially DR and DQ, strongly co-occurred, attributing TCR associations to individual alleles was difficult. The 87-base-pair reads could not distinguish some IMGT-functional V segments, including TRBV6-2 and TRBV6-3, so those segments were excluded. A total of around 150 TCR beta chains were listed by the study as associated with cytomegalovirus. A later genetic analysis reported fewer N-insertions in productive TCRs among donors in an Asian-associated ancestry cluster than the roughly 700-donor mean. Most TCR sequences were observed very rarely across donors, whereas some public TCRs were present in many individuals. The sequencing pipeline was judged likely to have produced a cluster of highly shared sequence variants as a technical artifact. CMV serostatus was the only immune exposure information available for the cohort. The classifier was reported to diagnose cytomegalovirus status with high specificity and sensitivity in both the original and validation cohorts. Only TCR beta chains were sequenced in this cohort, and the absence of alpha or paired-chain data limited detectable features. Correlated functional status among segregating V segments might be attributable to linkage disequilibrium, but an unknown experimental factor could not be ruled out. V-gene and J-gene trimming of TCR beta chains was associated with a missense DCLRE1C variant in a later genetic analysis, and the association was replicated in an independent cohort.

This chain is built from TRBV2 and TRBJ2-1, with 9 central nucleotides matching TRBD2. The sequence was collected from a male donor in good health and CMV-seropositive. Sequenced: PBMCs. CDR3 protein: CASSETLAGHEQFF. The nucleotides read TGTGCCAGCAGTGAAACGCTAGCGGGGCATGAGCAGTTCTTC. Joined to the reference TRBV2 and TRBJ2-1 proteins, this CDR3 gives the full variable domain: EPEVTQTPSHQVTQMGQEVILRCVPISNHLYFYWYRQILGQKVEFLVSFYNNEISEKSEIFDDQFSVERPDGSNFTLKIRSTKLEDSAMYFCASSETLAGHEQFFGPGTRLTVL.